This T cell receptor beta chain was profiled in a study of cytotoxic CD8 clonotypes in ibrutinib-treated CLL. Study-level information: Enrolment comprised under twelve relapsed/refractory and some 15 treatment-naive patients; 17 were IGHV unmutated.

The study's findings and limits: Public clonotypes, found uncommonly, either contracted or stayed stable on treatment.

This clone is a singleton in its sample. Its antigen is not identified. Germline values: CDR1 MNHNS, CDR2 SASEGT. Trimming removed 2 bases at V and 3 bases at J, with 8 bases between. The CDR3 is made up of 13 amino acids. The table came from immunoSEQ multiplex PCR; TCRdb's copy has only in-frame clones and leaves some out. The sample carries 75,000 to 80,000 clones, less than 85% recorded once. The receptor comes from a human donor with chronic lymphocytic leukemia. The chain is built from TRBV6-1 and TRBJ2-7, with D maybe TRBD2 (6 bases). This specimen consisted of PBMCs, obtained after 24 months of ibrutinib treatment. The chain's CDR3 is CASSERDFYEQYF. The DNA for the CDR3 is TGTGCCAGCAGTGAAAGGGACTTCTACGAGCAGTACTTC.